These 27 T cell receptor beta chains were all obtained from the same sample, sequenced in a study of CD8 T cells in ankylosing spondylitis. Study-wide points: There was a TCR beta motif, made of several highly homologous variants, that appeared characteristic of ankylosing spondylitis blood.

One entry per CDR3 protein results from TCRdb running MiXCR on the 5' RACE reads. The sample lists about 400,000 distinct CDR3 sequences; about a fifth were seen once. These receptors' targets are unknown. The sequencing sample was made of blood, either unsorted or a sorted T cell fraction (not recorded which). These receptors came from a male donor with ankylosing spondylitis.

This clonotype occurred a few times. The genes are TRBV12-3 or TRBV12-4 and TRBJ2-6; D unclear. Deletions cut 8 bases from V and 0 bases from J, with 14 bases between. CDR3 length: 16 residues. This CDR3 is CASLTRPGSGANVLTF. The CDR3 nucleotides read TGTGCCAGCCTTACCCGACCCGGCTCTGGGGCCAACGTCCTGACTTTC.

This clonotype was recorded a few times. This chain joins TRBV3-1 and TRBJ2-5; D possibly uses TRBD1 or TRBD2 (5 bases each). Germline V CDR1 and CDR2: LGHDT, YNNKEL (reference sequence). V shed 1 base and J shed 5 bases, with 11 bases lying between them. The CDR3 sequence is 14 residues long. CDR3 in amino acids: CASSQGRDRETQYF. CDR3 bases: TGTGCCAGCAGCCAAGGCAGGGACCGTGAGACCCAGTACTTC.

In nucleotides, the CDR3 is TGTGCCAGCAGTGATCTCCCACTGGCGGAGACCCAGTACTTC. Its translation is CASSDLPLAETQYF. The chain joins TRBV25-1 to TRBJ2-5, with D unclear. Deletions cut 3 bases from V and 5 bases from J, with 13 bases between. CDR1 and CDR2 from the germline V gene are MGHDK and SYGVNS. The CDR3 contains 14 residues.

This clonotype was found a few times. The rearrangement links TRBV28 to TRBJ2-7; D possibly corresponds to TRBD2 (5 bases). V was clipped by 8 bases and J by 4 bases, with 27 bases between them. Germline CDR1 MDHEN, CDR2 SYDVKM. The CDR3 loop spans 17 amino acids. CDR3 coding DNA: TGTGCCAGCGGCGGGTTGGGAAATTCGCGGGTCTGGTACGAGCAGTACTTC. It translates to CASGGLGNSRVWYEQYF.

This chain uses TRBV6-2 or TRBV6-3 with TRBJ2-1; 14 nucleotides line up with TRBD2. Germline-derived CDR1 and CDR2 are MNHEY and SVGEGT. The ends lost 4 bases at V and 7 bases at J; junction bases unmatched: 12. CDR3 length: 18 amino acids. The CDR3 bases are TGTGCCAGCAGTTCCCCTTCGACTAGCGGGAGGGCTACAAATGAGCAGTTCTTC. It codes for CASSSPSTSGRATNEQFF.

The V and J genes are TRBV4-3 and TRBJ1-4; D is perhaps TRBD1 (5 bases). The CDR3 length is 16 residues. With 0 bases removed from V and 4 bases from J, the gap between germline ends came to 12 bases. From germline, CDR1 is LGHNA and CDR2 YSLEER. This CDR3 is CASSQDSWDLNEKLFF. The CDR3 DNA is TGCGCCAGCAGCCAAGATAGTTGGGACCTTAATGAAAAACTGTTTTTT.

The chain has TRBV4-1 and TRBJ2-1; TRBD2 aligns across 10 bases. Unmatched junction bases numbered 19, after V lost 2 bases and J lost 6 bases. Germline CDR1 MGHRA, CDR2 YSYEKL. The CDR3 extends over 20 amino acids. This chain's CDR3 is CASSQFGTRGLGLAFNEQFF. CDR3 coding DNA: TGCGCCAGCAGCCAATTTGGGACTAGAGGATTGGGACTAGCGTTCAATGAGCAGTTCTTC.

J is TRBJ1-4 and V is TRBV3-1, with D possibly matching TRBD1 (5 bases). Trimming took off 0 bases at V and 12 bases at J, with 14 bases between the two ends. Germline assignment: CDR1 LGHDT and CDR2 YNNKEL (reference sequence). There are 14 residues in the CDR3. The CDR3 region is CASSQERGLGELFF. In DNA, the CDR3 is TGTGCCAGCAGCCAAGAACGGGGCCTTGGCGAACTGTTTTTT.

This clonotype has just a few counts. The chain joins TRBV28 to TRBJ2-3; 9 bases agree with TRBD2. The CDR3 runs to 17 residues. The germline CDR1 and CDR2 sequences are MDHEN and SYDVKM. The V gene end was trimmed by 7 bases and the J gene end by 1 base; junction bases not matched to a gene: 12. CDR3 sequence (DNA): TGTGCCAGCAAGGTGGGCGGGAGGGCTTCGGGCACAGATACGCAGTATTTT. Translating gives CASKVGGRASGTDTQYF.

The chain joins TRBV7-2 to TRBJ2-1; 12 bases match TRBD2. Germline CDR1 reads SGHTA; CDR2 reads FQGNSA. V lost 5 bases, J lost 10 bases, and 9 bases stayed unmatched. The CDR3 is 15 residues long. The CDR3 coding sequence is TGTGCCAGCAGCACACGACTAGCGGGAGTTGGGGAGCAGTTCTTC. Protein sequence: CASSTRLAGVGEQFF. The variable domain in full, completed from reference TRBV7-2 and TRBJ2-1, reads GAGVSQSPSNKVTEKGKDVELRCDPISGHTALYWYRQSLGQGLEFLIYFQGNSAPDKSGLPSDRFSAERTGGSVSTLTIQRTQQEDSAVYLCASSTRLAGVGEQFFGPGTRLTVL.

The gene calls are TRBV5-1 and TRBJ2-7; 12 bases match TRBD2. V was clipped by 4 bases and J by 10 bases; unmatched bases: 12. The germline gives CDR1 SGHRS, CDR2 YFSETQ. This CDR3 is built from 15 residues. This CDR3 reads CASSGLLAGGSQQYF. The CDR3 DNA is TGCGCCAGCAGCGGGCTACTAGCGGGAGGTTCCCAACAGTACTTC.

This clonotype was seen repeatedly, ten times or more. CDR3 sequence: CASSPDRSYGYTF. In DNA form, the CDR3 reads TGTGCCAGCAGCCCGGACAGGTCTTATGGCTACACCTTC. The chain carries TRBV7-9 and TRBJ1-2, with 7 bases lining up with TRBD1. With 5 bases clipped from V and 5 bases from J, the junction kept 5 bases outside the gene matches. Germline V gives CDR1 SEHNR, CDR2 FQNEAQ (reference sequence). This CDR3 has 13 residues.

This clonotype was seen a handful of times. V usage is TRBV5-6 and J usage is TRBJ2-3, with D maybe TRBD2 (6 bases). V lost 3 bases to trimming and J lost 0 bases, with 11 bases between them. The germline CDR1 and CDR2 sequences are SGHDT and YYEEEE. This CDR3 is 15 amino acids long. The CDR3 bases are TGTGCCAGCAGCTATTCGGGGGAGAGCACAGATACGCAGTATTTT. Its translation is CASSYSGESTDTQYF.

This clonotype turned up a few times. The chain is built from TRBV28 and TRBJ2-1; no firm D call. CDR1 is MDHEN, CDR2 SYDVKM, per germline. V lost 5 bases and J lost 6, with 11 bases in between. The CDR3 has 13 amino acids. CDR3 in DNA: TGTGCCAGCAGTGCCGAGCTCGGCAATGAGCAGTTCTTC. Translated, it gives CASSAELGNEQFF.

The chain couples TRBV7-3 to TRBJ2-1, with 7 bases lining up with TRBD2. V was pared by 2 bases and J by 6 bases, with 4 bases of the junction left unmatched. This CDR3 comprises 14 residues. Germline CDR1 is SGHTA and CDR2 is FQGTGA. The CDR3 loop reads CASSLGGSANEQFF. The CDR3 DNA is TGTGCCAGCAGCTTAGGCGGGAGCGCCAATGAGCAGTTCTTC.

The CDR3 sequence is CAISEQGAIGGNQPQHF. The CDR3 nucleotides are TGTGCCATCAGTGAACAAGGGGCGATTGGGGGCAATCAGCCCCAGCATTTT. This sequence joins TRBV10-3 and TRBJ1-5, with TRBD1 as a possible D gene (5 bases). The CDR3 runs 17 residues. CDR1 and CDR2 (germline): ENHRY, SYGVKD. Trimming took off 3 bases at V and 2 bases at J, with 17 bases between the two ends.

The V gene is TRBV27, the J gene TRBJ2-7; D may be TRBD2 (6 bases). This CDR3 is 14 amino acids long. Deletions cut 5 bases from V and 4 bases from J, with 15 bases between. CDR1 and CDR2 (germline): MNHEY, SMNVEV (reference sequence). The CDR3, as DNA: TGTGCCAGCAGTCTGGCGTTCCGGGGGTACGAGCAGTACTTC. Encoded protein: CASSLAFRGYEQYF.

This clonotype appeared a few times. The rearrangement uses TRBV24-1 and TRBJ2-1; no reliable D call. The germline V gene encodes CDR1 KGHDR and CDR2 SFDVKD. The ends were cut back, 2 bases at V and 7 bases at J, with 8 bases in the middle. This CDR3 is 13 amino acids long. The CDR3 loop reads CATSDSVVNEQFF. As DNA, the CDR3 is TGTGCCACCAGTGATTCCGTGGTGAATGAGCAGTTCTTC.

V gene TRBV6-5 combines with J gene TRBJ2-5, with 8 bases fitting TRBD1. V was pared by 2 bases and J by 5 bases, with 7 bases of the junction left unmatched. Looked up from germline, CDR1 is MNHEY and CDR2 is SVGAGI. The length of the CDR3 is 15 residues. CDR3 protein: CASSYNSGGKETQYF. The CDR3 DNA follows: TGTGCCAGCAGTTACAACTCAGGGGGCAAGGAGACCCAGTACTTC.

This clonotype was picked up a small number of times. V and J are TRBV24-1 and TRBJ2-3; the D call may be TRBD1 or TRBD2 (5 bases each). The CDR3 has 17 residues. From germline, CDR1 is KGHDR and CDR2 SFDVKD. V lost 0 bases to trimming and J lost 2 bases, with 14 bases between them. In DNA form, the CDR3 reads TGTGCCACCAGTGATTTGTTGGGGGACCTCGCCACAGATACGCAGTATTTT. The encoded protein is CATSDLLGDLATDTQYF.

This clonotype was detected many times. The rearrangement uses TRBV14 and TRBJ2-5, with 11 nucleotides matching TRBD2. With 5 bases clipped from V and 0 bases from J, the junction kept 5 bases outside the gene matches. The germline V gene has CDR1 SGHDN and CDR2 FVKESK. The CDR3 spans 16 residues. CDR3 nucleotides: TGTGCCAGCAGCAATGGACTAGCGGGTAACCAAGAGACCCAGTACTTC. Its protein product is CASSNGLAGNQETQYF.

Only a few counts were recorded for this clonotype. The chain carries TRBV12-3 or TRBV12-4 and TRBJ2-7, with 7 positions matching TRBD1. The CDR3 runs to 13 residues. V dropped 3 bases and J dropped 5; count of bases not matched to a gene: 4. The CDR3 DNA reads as TGTGCCAGCAGTTTCTACAGGGGCGACGAGCAGTACTTC. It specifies CASSFYRGDEQYF.

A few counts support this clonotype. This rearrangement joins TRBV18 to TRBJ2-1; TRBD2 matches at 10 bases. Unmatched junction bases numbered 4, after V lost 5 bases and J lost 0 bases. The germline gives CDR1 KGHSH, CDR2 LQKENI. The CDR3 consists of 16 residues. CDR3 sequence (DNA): TGTGCCAGCTCAACTCGACTAGCGGGCTCCTACAATGAGCAGTTCTTC. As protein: CASSTRLAGSYNEQFF. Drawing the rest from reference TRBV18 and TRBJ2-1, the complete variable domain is NAGVMQNPRHLVRRRGQEARLRCSPMKGHSHVYWYRQLPEEGLKFMVYLQKENIIDESGMPKERFSAEFPKEGPSILRIQQVVRGDSAAYFCASSTRLAGSYNEQFFGPGTRLTVL.

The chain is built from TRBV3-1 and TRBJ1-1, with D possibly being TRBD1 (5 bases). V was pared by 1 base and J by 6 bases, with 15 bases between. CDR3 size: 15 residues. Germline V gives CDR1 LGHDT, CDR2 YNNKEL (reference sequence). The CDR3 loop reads CASSQGITGFPEAFF. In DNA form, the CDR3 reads TGTGCCAGCAGCCAAGGTATAACAGGTTTCCCTGAAGCTTTCTTT.

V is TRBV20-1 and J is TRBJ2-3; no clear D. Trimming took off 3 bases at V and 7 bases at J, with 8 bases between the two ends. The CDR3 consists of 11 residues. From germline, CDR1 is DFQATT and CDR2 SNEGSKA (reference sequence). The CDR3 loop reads CSASLTNTQYF. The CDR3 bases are TGCAGTGCTAGCTTAACCAATACGCAGTATTTT.

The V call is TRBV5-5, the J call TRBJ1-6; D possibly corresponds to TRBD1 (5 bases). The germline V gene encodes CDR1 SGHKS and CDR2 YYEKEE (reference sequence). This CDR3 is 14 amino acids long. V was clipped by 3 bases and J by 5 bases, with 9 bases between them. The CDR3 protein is CASSYRDHNSPLHF. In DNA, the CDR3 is TGTGCCAGCAGCTACCGGGACCATAATTCACCCCTCCACTTT.

The CDR3 region is CASNSPFRETQYF. The DNA of the CDR3 is TGTGCCAGCAATTCACCATTTCGGGAGACCCAGTACTTC. The chain combines TRBV28 with TRBJ2-5; D is undetermined. The CDR3 spans 13 residues. CDR1 is MDHEN and CDR2 is SYDVKM in the germline V gene. The V gene lost 7 bases and the J gene lost 5 bases, with 14 bases spanning the gap.